This T cell receptor beta chain was sequenced during a study of T cell repertoires and Cas9 in healthy adults. Overall study: SpCas9-reactive CD4 and CD8 T cells were characterized for potency, cytotoxicity and lineage.

Study-wide points: SpCas9-reactive regulatory T cells reportedly mitigated SpCas9-reactive effector T cells in vitro.

Repertoires were generated with immunoSEQ multiplex PCR, while TCRdb's copy carries only in-frame clones and drops some. The profile shows more than 20,000 clones, around 92% of them singletons. On this clone itself: Its antigen is unknown.

Germline V lookup: CDR1 MNHNS, CDR2 SASEGT. Between the trimmed V and J ends, which lost 6 bases and 0 bases, there was a span of 5 bases. This CDR3 comprises 12 residues. This TCR was sampled from a human donor in good health. The sequenced material came from CD4+ effector T cells (CD127+, CD25-, CD137-, CD154-) from PBMCs; culture status not recorded. This chain connects TRBV6-1 to TRBJ1-2; no clear D. CDR3 amino acids: CASRYSNYGYTF. The CDR3 bases are TGTGCCAGCAGGTACTCTAACTATGGCTACACCTTC.